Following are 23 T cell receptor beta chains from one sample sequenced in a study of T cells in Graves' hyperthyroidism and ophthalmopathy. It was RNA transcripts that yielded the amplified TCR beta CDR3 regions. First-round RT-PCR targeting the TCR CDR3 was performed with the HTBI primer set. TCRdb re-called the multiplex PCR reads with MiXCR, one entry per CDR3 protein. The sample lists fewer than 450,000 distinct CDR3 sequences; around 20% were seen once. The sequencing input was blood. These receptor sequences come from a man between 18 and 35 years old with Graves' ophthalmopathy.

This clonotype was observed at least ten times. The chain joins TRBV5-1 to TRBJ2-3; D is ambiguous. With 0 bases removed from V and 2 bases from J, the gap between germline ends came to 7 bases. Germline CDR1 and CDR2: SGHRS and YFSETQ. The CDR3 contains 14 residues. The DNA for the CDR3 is TGCGCCAGCAGCTTGGAGCAAGACACAGATACGCAGTATTTT. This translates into CASSLEQDTDTQYF.

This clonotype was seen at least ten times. CDR3 protein: CASSYDSPYGYTF. The CDR3 DNA reads as TGCGCCAGCAGCTATGACAGCCCCTATGGCTACACCTTC. V gene TRBV5-1 combines with J gene TRBJ1-2, with a possible D match to TRBD1 (5 bases). The ends were cut back, 3 bases at V and 4 bases at J, with 10 bases in the middle. CDR1 and CDR2 (germline): SGHRS, YFSETQ. This CDR3 spans 13 amino acids.

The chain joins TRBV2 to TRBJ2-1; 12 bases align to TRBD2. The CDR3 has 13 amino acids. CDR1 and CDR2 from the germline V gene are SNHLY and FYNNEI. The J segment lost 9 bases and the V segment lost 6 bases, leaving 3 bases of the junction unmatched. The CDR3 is CASRPGLAGEQFF. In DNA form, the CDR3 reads TGTGCCAGCAGGCCGGGACTAGCGGGTGAGCAGTTCTTC. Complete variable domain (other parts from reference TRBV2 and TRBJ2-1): EPEVTQTPSHQVTQMGQEVILRCVPISNHLYFYWYRQILGQKVEFLVSFYNNEISEKSEIFDDQFSVERPDGSNFTLKIRSTKLEDSAMYFCASRPGLAGEQFFGPGTRLTVL.

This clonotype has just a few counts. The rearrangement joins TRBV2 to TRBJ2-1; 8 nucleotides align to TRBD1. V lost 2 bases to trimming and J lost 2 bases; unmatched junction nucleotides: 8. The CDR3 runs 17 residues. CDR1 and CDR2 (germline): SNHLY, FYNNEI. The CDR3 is CASSEPLLGQAYNEQFF. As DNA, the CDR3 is TGTGCCAGCAGTGAACCCCTCTTGGGACAGGCCTACAATGAGCAGTTCTTC. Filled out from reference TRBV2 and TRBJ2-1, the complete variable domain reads EPEVTQTPSHQVTQMGQEVILRCVPISNHLYFYWYRQILGQKVEFLVSFYNNEISEKSEIFDDQFSVERPDGSNFTLKIRSTKLEDSAMYFCASSEPLLGQAYNEQFFGPGTRLTVL.

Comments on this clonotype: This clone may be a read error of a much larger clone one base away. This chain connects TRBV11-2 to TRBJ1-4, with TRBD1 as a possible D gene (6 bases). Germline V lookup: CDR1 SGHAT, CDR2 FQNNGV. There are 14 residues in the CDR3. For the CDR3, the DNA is TGTGCCAGCAGCGAGGGGGAGCTTAATGAAAAACTGCTTTTT. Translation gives CASSEGELNEKLLF.

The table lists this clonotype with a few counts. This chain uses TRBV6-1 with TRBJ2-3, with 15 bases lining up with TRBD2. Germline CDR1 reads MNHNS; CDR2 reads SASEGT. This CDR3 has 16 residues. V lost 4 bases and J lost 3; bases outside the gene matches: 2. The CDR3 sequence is CASSAGLAGGTDTQYF. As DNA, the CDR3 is TGTGCCAGCAGTGCCGGACTAGCGGGGGGGACAGATACGCAGTATTTT.

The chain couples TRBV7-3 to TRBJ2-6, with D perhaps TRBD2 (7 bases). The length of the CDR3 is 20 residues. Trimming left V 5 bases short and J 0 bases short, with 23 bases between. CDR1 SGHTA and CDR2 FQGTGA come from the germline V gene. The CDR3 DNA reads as TGTGCCAGCAGCCCCAGGGGAGGGATAGGCAAGCACTCTGGGGCCAACGTCCTGACTTTC. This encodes CASSPRGGIGKHSGANVLTF.

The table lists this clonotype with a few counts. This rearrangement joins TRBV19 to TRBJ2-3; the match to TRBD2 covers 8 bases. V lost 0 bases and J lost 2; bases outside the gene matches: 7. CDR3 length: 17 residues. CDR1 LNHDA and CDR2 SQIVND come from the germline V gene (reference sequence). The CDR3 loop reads CASSIDGIAGITDTQYF. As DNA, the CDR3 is TGTGCCAGTAGTATAGATGGGATAGCGGGGATCACAGATACGCAGTATTTT.

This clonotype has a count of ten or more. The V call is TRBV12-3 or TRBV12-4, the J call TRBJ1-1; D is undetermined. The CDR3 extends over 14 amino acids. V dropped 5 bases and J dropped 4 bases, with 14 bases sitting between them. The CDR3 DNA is TGTGCCAGCAGTGAAGAGCTGGGCGGCACTGAAGCTTTCTTT. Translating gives CASSEELGGTEAFF.

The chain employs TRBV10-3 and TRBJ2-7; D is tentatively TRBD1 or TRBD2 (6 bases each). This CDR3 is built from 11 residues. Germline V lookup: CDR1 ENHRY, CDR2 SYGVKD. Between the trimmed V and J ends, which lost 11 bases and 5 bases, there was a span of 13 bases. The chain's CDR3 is CALKGGDEQYF. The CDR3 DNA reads TGTGCCCTCAAGGGGGGCGACGAGCAGTACTTC.

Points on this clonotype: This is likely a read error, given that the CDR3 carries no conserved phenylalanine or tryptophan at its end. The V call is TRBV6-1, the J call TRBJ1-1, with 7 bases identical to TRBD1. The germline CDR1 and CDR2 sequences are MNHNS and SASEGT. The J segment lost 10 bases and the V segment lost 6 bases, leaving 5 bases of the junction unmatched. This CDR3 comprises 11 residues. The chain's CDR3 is CASSFTGVAFL. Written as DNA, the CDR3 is TGTGCCAGCAGCTTTACAGGGGTAGCTTTCCTT.

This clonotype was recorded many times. The CDR3 coding sequence is TGTGCCAGCAGTTACCCGCGGGACAGGGACACTGAAGCTTTCTTT. Translating gives CASSYPRDRDTEAFF. The chain has TRBV6-2 or TRBV6-3 and TRBJ1-1, with 9 bases aligning to TRBD1. This CDR3 contains 15 residues. The germline CDR1 and CDR2 sequences are MNHEY and SVGEGT. J was trimmed by 3 bases and V by 2 bases; bases with no gene match: 4.

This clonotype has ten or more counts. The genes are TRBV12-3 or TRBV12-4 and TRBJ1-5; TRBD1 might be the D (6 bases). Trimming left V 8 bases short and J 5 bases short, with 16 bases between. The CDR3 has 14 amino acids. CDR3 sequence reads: CASCPSGHHQPQHF. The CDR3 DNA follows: TGTGCCAGCTGTCCTTCGGGACACCATCAGCCCCAGCATTTT.

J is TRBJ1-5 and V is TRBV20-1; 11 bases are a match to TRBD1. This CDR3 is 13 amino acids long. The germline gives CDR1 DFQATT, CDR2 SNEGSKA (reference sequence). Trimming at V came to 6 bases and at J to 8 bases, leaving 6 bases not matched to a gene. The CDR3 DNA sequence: TGCAGTGCCCGGGACAGGGGGTTTGAGCCCCAGCATTTT. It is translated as CSARDRGFEPQHF.

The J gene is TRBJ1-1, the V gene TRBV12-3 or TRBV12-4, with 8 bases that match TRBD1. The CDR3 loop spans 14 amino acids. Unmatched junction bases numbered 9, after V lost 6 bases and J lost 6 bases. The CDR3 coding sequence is TGTGCCAGCAGCCCACAGGGGGGGTCATCTGAAGCTTTCTTT. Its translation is CASSPQGGSSEAFF.

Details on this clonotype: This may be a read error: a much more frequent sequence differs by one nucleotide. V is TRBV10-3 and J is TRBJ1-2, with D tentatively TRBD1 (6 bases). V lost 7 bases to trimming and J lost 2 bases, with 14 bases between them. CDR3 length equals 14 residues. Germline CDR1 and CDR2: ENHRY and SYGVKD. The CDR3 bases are TGTGCCATCAATGACAGGACAGACAACTATGGCTACACCTTC. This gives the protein CAINDRTDNYGYTF.

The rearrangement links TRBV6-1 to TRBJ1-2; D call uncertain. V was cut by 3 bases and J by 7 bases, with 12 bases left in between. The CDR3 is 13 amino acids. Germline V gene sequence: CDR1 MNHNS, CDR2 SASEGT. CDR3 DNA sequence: TGTGCCAGCAGTGAGACCGACAAATTTGGCTACACCTTC. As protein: CASSETDKFGYTF.

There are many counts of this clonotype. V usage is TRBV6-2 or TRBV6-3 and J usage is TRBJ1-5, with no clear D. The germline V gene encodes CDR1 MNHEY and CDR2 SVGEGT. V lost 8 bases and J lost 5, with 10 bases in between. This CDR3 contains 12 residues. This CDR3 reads CASHIPYQPQHF. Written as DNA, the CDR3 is TGTGCCAGCCATATCCCCTATCAGCCCCAGCATTTT.

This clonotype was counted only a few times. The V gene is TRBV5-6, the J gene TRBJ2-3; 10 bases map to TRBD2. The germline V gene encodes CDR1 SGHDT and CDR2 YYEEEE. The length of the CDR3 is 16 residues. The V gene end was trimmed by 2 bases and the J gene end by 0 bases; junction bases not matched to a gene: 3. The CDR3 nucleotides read TGTGCCAGCAGCTTACAGACTAGCGGGAGCACAGATACGCAGTATTTT. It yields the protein CASSLQTSGSTDTQYF.

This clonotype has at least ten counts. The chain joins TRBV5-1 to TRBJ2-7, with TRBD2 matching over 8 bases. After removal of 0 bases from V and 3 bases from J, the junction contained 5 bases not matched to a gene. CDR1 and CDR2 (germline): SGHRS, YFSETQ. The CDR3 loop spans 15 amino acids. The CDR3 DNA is TGCGCCAGCAGCTTGGCCGAGGGACTAGGCTACGAGCAGTACTTC. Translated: CASSLAEGLGYEQYF.

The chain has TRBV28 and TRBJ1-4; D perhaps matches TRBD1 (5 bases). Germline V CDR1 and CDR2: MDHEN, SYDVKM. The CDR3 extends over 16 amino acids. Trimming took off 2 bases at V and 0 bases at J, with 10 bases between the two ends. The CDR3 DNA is TGTGCCAGCAGTTTAACGGGGCCCACAACTAATGAAAAACTGTTTTTT. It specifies CASSLTGPTTNEKLFF.

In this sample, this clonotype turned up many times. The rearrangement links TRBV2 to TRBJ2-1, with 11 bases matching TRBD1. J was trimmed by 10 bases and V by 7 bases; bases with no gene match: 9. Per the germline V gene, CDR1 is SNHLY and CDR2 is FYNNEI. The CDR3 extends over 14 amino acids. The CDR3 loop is CASTAGTGGREQFF. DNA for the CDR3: TGTGCCAGCACGGCCGGGACAGGGGGTAGGGAGCAGTTCTTC.

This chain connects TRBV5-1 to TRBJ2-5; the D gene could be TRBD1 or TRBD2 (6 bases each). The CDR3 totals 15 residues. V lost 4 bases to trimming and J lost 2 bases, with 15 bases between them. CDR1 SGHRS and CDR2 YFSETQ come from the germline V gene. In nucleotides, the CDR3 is TGCGCCAGCAGCCCCGAGGGGGGCCAGCAAGAGACCCAGTACTTC. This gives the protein CASSPEGGQQETQYF. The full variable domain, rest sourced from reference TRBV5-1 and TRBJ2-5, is KAGVTQTPRYLIKTRGQQVTLSCSPISGHRSVSWYQQTPGQGLQFLFEYFSETQRNKGNFPGRFSGRQFSNSRSEMNVSTLELGDSALYLCASSPEGGQQETQYFGPGTRLLVL.